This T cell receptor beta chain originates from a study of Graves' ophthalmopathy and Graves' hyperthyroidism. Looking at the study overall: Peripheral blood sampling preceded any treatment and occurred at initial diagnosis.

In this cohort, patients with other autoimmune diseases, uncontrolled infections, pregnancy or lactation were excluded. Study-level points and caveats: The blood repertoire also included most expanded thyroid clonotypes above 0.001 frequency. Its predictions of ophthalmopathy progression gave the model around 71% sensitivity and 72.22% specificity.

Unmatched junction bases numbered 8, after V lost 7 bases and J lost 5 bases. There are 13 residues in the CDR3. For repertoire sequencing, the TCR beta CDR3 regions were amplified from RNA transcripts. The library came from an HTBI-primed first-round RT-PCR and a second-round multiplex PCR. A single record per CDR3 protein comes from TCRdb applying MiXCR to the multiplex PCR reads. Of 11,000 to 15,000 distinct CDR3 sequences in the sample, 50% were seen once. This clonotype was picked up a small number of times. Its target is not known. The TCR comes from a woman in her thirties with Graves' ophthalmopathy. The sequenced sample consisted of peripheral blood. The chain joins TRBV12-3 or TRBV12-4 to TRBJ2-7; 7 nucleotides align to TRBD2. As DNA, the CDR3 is TGTGCCAGCACGGCCGGGAGGTACAACGAGCAGTACTTC. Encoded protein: CASTAGRYNEQYF.